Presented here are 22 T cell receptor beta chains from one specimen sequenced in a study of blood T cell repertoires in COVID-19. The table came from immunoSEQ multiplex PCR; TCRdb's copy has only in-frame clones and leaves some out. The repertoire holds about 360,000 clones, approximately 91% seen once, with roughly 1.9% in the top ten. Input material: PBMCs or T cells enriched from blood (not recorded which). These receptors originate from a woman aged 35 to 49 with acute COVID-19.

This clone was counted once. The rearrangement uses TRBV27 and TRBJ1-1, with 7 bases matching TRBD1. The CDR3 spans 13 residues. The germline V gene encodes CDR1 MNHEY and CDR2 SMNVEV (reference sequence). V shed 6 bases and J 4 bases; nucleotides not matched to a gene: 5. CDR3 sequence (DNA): TGTGCCAGCAGCCCAGACAGGGTCACTGAAGCTTTCTTT. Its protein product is CASSPDRVTEAFF.

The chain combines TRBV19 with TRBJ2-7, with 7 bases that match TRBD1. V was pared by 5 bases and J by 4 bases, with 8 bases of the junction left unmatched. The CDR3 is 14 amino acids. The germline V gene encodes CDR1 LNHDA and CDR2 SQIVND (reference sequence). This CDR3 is CASSPRQGRYEQYF. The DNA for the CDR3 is TGTGCCAGTAGTCCCCGACAGGGCCGTTACGAGCAGTACTTC.

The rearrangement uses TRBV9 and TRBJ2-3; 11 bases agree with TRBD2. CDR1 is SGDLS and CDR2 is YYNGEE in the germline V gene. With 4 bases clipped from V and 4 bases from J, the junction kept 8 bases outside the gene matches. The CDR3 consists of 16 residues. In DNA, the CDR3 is TGTGCCAGCAGCACCATAGCGGGGGGGGCATCAGATACGCAGTATTTT. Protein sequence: CASSTIAGGASDTQYF.

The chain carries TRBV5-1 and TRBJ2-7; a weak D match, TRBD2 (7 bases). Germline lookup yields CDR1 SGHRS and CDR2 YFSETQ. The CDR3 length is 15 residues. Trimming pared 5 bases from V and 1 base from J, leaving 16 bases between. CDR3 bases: TGCGCCAGCAGTCCGGGCGGGGGCCCTTCCTACGAGCAGTACTTC. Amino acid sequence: CASSPGGGPSYEQYF.

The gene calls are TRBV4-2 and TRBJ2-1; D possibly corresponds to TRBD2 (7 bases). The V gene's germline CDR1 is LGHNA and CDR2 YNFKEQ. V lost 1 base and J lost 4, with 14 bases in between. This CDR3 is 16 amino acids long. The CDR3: CASSQAGASGYNEQFF. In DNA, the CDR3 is TGTGCCAGCAGCCAAGCAGGGGCTAGCGGATACAATGAGCAGTTCTTC.

This chain's CDR3 is CASSLEKGAFTF. DNA for the CDR3: TGTGCCAGCAGCTTAGAGAAGGGGGCATTTACCTTC. The chain couples TRBV11-2 to TRBJ1-2; TRBD1 matches at 7 bases. The V segment lost 0 bases and the J segment 14 bases; nucleotides outside the gene matches: 6. This CDR3 is built from 12 residues. CDR1 SGHAT and CDR2 FQNNGV come from the germline V gene.

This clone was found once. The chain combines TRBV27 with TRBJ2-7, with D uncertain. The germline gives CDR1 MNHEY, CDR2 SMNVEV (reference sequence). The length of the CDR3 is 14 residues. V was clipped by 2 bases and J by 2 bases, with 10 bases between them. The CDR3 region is CASSLGRGPYEQYF. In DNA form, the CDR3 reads TGTGCCAGCAGTTTAGGTAGAGGCCCCTACGAGCAGTACTTC.

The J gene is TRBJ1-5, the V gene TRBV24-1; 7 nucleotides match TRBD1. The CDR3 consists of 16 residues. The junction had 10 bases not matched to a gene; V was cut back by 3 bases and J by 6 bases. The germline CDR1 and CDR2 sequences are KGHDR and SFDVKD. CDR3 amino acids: CATSDPRTGVFQPQHF. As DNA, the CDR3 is TGTGCCACCAGTGATCCGCGGACAGGAGTGTTTCAGCCCCAGCATTTT.

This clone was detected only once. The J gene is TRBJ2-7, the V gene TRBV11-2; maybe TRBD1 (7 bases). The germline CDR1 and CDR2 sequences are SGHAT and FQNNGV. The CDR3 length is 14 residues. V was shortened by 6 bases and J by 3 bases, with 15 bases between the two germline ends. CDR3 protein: CASRRAGGFYEQYF. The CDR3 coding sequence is TGTGCCAGCAGACGGGCAGGGGGGTTCTACGAGCAGTACTTC. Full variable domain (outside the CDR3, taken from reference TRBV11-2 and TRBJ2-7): EAGVAQSPRYKIIEKRQSVAFWCNPISGHATLYWYQQILGQGPKLLIQFQNNGVVDDSQLPKDRFSAERLKGVDSTLKIQPAKLEDSAVYLCASRRAGGFYEQYFGPGTRLTVT.

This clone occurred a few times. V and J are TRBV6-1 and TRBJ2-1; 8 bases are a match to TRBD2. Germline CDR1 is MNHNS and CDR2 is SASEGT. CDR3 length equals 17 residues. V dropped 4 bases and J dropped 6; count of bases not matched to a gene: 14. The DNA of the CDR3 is TGTGCCAGCAGTGTCGGGATTAGCGGGGACTTTCTCAATGAGCAGTTCTTC. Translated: CASSVGISGDFLNEQFF.

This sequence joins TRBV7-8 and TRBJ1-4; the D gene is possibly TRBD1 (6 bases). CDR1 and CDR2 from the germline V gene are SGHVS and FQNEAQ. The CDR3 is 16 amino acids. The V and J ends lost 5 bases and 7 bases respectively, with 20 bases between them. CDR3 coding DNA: TGTGCCAGCAGCACCTGGGGGGGGGCCCGCGGTGAAAAACTGTTTTTT. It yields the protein CASSTWGGARGEKLFF. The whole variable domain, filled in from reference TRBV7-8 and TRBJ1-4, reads GAGVSQSPRYKVAKRGQDVALRCDPISGHVSLFWYQQALGQGPEFLTYFQNEAQLDKSGLPSDRFFAERPEGSVSTLKIQRTQQEDSAVYLCASSTWGGARGEKLFFGSGTQLSVL.

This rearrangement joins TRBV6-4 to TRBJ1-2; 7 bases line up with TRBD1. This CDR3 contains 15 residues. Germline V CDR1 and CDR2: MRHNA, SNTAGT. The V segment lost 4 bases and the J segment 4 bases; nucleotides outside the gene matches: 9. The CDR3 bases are TGTGCCAGCAGTGTGACCGGGACAGATATCTATGGCTACACCTTC. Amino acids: CASSVTGTDIYGYTF.

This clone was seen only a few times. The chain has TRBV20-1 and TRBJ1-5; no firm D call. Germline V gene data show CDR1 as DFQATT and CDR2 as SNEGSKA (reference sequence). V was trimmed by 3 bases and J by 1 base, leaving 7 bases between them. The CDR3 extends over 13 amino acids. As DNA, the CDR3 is TGCAGTGCTAGTGGCGGGAGCAATCAGCCCCAGCATTTT. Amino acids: CSASGGSNQPQHF.

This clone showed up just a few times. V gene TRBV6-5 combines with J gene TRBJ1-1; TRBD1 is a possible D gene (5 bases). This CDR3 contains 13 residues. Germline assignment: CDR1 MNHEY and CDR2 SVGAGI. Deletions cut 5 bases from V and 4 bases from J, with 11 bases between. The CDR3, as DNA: TGTGCCAGCAGTCAGGGAGGTTTCACTGAAGCTTTCTTT. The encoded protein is CASSQGGFTEAFF.

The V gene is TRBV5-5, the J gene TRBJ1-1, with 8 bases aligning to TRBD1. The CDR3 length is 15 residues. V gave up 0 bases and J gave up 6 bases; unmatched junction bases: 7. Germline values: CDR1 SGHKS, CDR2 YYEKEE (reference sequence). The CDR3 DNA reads TGTGCCAGCAGCTTGGCTCCGGACAGGGTCTCTGAAGCTTTCTTT. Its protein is CASSLAPDRVSEAFF.

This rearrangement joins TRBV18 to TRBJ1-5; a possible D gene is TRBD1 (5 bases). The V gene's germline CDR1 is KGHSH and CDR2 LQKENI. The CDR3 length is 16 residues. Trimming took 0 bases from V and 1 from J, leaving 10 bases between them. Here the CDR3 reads CASSPPGAGSNQPQHF. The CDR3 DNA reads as TGTGCCAGCTCACCACCTGGGGCAGGAAGCAATCAGCCCCAGCATTTT.

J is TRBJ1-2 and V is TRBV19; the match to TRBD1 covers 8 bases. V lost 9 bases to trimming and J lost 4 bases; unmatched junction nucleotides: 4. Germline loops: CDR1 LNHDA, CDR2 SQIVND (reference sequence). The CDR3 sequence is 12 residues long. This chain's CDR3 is CASQQGVYGYTF. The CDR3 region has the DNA TGTGCCAGCCAACAGGGGGTCTATGGCTACACCTTC.

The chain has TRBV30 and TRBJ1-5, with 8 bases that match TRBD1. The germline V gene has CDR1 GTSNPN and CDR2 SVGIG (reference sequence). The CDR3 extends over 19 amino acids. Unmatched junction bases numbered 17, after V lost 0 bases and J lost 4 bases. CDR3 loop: CAWSVDTWGGQGTNQPQHF. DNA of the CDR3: TGTGCCTGGAGTGTGGACACCTGGGGAGGACAGGGAACTAATCAGCCCCAGCATTTT.

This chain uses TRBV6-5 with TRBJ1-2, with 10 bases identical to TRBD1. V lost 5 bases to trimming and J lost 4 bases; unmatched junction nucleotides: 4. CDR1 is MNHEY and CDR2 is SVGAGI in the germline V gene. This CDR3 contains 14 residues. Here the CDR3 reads CASSPRTGGYGYTF. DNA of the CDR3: TGTGCCAGCAGTCCCCGGACAGGGGGCTATGGCTACACCTTC.

The CDR3 is CAWSPGTADTQYF. In DNA, the CDR3 is TGTGCCTGGAGTCCAGGAACCGCAGATACGCAGTATTTT. The V gene is TRBV30, the J gene TRBJ2-3, with D hard to call. The V end was cut by 2 bases, the J end by 4 bases, with 10 bases between. Per germline, CDR1 GTSNPN and CDR2 SVGIG (reference sequence). This CDR3 comprises 13 residues.

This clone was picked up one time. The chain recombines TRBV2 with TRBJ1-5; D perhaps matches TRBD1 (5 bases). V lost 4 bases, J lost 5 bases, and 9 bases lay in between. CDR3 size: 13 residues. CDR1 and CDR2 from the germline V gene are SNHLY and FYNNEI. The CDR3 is CASSAGGYQPQHF. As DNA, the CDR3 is TGTGCCAGCAGTGCCGGGGGGTATCAGCCCCAGCATTTT.

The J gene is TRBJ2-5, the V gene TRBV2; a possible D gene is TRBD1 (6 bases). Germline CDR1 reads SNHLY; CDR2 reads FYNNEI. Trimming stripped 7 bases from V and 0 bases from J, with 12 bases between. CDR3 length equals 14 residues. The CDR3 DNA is TGTGCCAGCAACAGGGAGATCGACCAAGAGACCCAGTACTTC. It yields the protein CASNREIDQETQYF.